This TCR beta chain was profiled in a study of T cell responses to AZD1222 COVID-19 vaccine. Of note for this clone: Its antigen is not identified.

Study-level results: Females made up more of the donors, who were largely white British, and clonal diversity may have come out too low. Seropositive AZD1222 recipients at baseline numbered only 6 or 7. Vaccine-related CD4 TCRs covered spike, predominating at 160-218 and 743-854. In all cases, repertoires were sampled only after the peak T cell response.

Produced via immunoSEQ multiplex PCR; TCRdb's table is partial and in-frame only. The top ten clones hold more than 4.5% of a sample with some 86,000 clones, 92% of them seen once. V dropped 4 bases and J dropped 8 bases, with 14 bases sitting between them. This CDR3 has 14 residues. CDR1 is SNHLY, CDR2 FYNNEI, per germline. Here the sequenced sample was peripheral blood, taken on day 0 of AZD1222 vaccination. V gene TRBV2 combines with J gene TRBJ1-4; possible D gene TRBD1, 6 bases. This receptor was taken from an adult in good health. The CDR3 DNA is TGTGCCAGCAGTGGTGACAGGTTGAGGGAAAAACTGTTTTTT. Protein: CASSGDRLREKLFF.